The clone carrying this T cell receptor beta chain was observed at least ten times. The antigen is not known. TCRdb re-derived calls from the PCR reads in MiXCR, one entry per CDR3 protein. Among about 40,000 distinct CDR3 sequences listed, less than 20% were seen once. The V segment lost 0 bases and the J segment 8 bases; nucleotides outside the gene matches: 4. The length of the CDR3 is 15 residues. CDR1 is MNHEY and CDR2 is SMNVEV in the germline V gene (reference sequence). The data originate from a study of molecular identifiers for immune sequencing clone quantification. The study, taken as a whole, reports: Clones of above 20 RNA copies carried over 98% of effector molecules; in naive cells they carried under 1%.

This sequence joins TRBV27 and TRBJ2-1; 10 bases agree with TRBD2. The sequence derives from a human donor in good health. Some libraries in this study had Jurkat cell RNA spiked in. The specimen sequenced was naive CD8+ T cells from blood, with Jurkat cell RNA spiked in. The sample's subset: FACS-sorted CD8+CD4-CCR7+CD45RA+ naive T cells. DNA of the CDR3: TGTGCCAGCAGTTTATCGGGTCTAGCGGGAGATGAGCAGTTCTTC. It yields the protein CASSLSGLAGDEQFF.